A selection of T cell receptor beta chains follows, all from one sample in a study of immune cell composition in non-small cell lung cancer. TCRdb's copy holds only in-frame clones and misses some; the assay was immunoSEQ multiplex PCR. There are some 4,500 clones in the sample; around 68% occur only once, and 7.5% to 9% lies in the top ten. Sequenced material: non-adjacent lung tissue. Every receptor here comes from a human donor with non-small cell lung cancer. CDR3s include the opening cysteine and the closing phenylalanine or tryptophan. Fields, in order: J gene, D gene, clone size, V gene, CDR3 protein, CDR3 DNA. A D gene is named only where the DNA matches it firmly. Clone size is shown for a subset of rows, as once, few, many or a class of expanded clone.

TRBJ2-5,NA,NA,TRBV6-1,CASRVEGKETQYF,TGTGCCAGCAGAGTGGAGGGGAAAGAGACCCAGTACTTC
TRBJ1-2,NA,NA,TRBV30,CAQYLDPGLGYTF,TGTGCCCAATACCTCGATCCCGGTTTGGGCTACACCTTC
TRBJ1-4,NA,few,TRBV18,CASSLGQGGKNEKLFF,TGTGCCAGCTCTCTCGGACAAGGGGGAAAAAATGAAAAACTGTTTTTT
TRBJ2-6,NA,NA,TRBV15,CATSRDLTGFGANVLTF,TGTGCCACCAGCAGAGATCTTACAGGGTTCGGGGCCAACGTCCTGACTTTC
TRBJ1-5,NA,NA,TRBV6-1,CASRTSGYSNQPQHF,TGTGCCAGCAGGACATCGGGGTATAGCAATCAGCCCCAGCATTTT
TRBJ2-1,TRBD1,once,TRBV6-6,CAGPCGTGVFRNEQFF,TGTGCCGGTCCCTGCGGGACAGGGGTTTTTCGAAATGAGCAGTTCTTC
TRBJ2-4,TRBD2,NA,TRBV19,CASSIDHLAGGLNKNIQYF,TGTGCCAGTAGTATAGACCACCTAGCGGGGGGGCTTAACAAAAACATTCAGTACTTC
TRBJ2-1,NA,NA,TRBV9,CASSPGSITYNEQFF,TGTGCCAGCAGCCCGGGGAGTATCACCTACAATGAGCAGTTCTTC
TRBJ1-1,NA,NA,TRBV5-1,CASSLAGGGTEAFF,TGCGCCAGCAGCTTGGCGGGGGGCGGCACTGAAGCTTTCTTT
TRBJ1-2,NA,NA,TRBV2,CASSDRRNYGYTF,TGTGCCAGCAGTGATCGGCGGAACTATGGCTACACCTTC
TRBJ2-1,NA,NA,TRBV9,CASSALDGQPDNEQFF,TGTGCCAGCAGCGCCCTGGATGGACAGCCGGACAATGAGCAGTTCTTC
TRBJ1-2,NA,NA,TRBV15,CATSRRTSGYTF,TGTGCCACCAGCAGGAGGACTAGTGGCTACACCTTC
TRBJ1-2,NA,NA,TRBV2,CASSVNTMAGYTF,TGTGCCAGCAGTGTAAACACCATGGCCGGCTACACCTTC
TRBJ2-2,TRBD1,NA,TRBV13,CASSLLNRGNTGELFF,TGTGCCAGCAGCCTCTTGAACAGGGGTAACACCGGGGAGCTGTTTTTT
TRBJ1-4,TRBD1,NA,TRBV28,CASSFLTGVGDAKLFF,TGTGCCAGCAGTTTCTTAACAGGGGTCGGGGATGCAAAACTGTTTTTT
TRBJ2-2,NA,once,TRBV6-1,CASSATARDLNTGELFF,TGTGCCAGCAGTGCGACGGCCAGGGATTTAAACACCGGGGAGCTGTTTTTT
TRBJ2-1,NA,NA,TRBV18,CASSPRRDSDNEQFF,TGTGCCAGCTCACCACGCCGGGACTCAGACAATGAGCAGTTCTTC
TRBJ1-1,NA,NA,TRBV5-1,CASSLAELTGAAEAFF,TGCGCCAGCAGCTTGGCCGAACTTACGGGGGCTGCTGAAGCTTTCTTT
TRBJ1-4,NA,NA,TRBV2,CASSESRVSSRGEKLFF,TGTGCCAGCAGTGAATCCAGGGTTTCTTCTAGGGGTGAAAAACTGTTTTTT
TRBJ2-7,TRBD1,NA,TRBV14,CASSQDYRQGRYEQYF,TGTGCCAGCAGCCAAGATTACCGACAGGGACGCTACGAGCAGTACTTC
TRBJ1-3,NA,NA,TRBV27,CASSLSYTTGNTIYF,TGTGCCAGCAGTTTATCGTACACAACTGGAAACACCATATATTTT
TRBJ2-1,TRBD2,few,TRBV5-1,CASSSRVRSSGGAGEQFF,TGCGCCAGCAGCTCCCGAGTACGATCTAGCGGGGGGGCCGGTGAGCAGTTCTTC
TRBJ1-2,NA,NA,TRBV6-1,CASSPTRDNGYTF,TGTGCCAGCAGCCCCACCCGGGACAACGGCTACACCTTC
TRBJ2-7,TRBD1,NA,TRBV4-1,CASSHGTDGYEQYF,TGCGCCAGCAGCCATGGGACAGATGGCTACGAGCAGTACTTC
TRBJ1-2,NA,once,TRBV5-6,CASSMGQRIDGYTF,TGTGCCAGCAGCATGGGACAAAGGATCGATGGCTACACCTTC
TRBJ2-2,NA,NA,TRBV19,CASIGVGAGELFF,TGTGCCAGTATTGGGGTAGGCGCCGGGGAGCTGTTTTTT
TRBJ1-5,NA,once,TRBV7-8,CASSLDRPENQPQHF,TGTGCCAGCAGCTTAGATCGACCCGAGAATCAGCCCCAGCATTTT
TRBJ2-3,TRBD1,NA,TRBV5-8,CASSFVGTGGSTQYF,TGTGCCAGCAGCTTCGTCGGGACAGGGGGGAGCACGCAGTATTTT
TRBJ1-2,NA,NA,TRBV30,CAWRGPTYGYTF,TGTGCCTGGAGGGGACCCACCTATGGCTACACCTTC
TRBJ1-2,TRBD1,NA,TRBV11-2,CASSHNRGGYGYTF,TGTGCCAGCAGCCATAACAGGGGAGGCTATGGCTACACCTTC
TRBJ2-1,TRBD2,NA,TRBV25-1,CASSVGLAGSSSYNEQFF,TGTGCCAGCAGTGTGGGACTAGCGGGGTCGAGCTCCTACAATGAGCAGTTCTTC
TRBJ2-7,TRBD1,NA,TRBV6-1,CAVPGQGIDEQYF,TGTGCCGTGCCGGGACAGGGGATCGACGAGCAGTACTTC
TRBJ1-4,NA,NA,TRBV2,CASSRTLGTNEKLFF,TGTGCCAGCAGTCGGACTCTCGGTACTAATGAAAAACTGTTTTTT
TRBJ2-2,TRBD1,NA,TRBV18,CASSPTGQGGTGELFF,TGTGCCAGCTCACCGACAGGACAGGGCGGCACCGGGGAGCTGTTTTTT
TRBJ1-1,NA,NA,TRBV7-8,CASSKLSPGPNTEAFF,TGTGCCAGCAGCAAACTAAGCCCTGGGCCGAACACTGAAGCTTTCTTT
TRBJ1-1,NA,NA,TRBV15,CATSRALGQNTEAFF,TGTGCCACCAGCAGAGCTCTGGGACAAAACACTGAAGCTTTCTTT